The 10 T cell receptor beta chains reported below all come from one sample, sequenced in a study of early T cells in non-severe SARS-CoV-2 infection. TCRdb passed the 5' RACE reads through MiXCR, listing each CDR3 protein once. The table shows fewer than 100,000 distinct CDR3 sequences, with around 10% occurring only once. Input material: whole blood. These receptors originate from an adult who was a healthcare worker with PCR-confirmed SARS-CoV-2 infection or an uninfected control (not recorded which).

The chain combines TRBV29-1 with TRBJ2-5; 8 bases map to TRBD1. The CDR3 sequence is 11 residues long. CDR1 and CDR2 (germline): SQVTM, ANQGSEA. With V trimmed by 5 bases and J by 5 bases, 1 base remained unmatched. The CDR3, as DNA: TGCAGCGTTCAGGGGGCTGAGACCCAGTACTTC. Its protein is CSVQGAETQYF.

This clonotype was counted ten times or more. The chain has TRBV29-1 and TRBJ1-1; D is unclear. The CDR3 covers 12 residues. V lost 7 bases, J lost 0 bases, and 9 bases lay in between. CDR1 and CDR2 from the germline V gene are SQVTM and ANQGSEA. CDR3 nucleotides: TGCAGCGCCCCGTCCTTGAACACTGAAGCTTTCTTT. Amino acid sequence: CSAPSLNTEAFF.

The sample holds many counts of this clonotype. The genes are TRBV9 and TRBJ2-7; D ambiguous. CDR1 SGDLS and CDR2 YYNGEE come from the germline V gene. V shed 0 bases and J shed 4 bases, with 2 bases lying between them. The CDR3 contains 11 residues. The CDR3 region is CASSVGYEQYF. The CDR3 DNA sequence: TGTGCCAGCAGCGTAGGGTACGAGCAGTACTTC. The whole variable domain, filled in from reference TRBV9 and TRBJ2-7, reads DSGVTQTPKHLITATGQRVTLRCSPRSGDLSVYWYQQSLDQGLQFLIQYYNGEERAKGNILERFSAQQFPDLHSELNLSSLELGDSALYFCASSVGYEQYFGPGTRLTVT.

Only a few counts were recorded for this clonotype. The V call is TRBV29-1, the J call TRBJ2-7; the D is unclear. The CDR3 length is 15 residues. V lost 2 bases to trimming and J lost 2 bases, with 16 bases between them. Per germline, CDR1 SQVTM and CDR2 ANQGSEA. The CDR3 DNA follows: TGCAGCGTTGAAACAACTTACTCAGAAACCTACGAGCAGTACTTC. Protein product: CSVETTYSETYEQYF.

This clonotype was counted only a few times. The chain carries TRBV12-3 or TRBV12-4 and TRBJ2-5; D is unresolved. The V gene lost 5 bases and the J gene lost 9 bases, with 16 bases spanning the gap. The CDR3 covers 13 residues. Here the CDR3 reads CASSPSRESAQYF. CDR3 DNA: TGTGCCAGCAGTCCTTCTCGAGAGTCGGCCCAGTACTTC.

As regards this clonotype: A much larger clone differs from this one at a single base, so this may be a read error. The rearrangement uses TRBV19 and TRBJ1-5, with TRBD1 as a possible D gene (5 bases). The better agreement between TRBJ2-3 and the DNA end casts doubt on the J call. Germline lookup yields CDR1 LNHDA and CDR2 SQIVND (reference sequence). The length of the CDR3 is 16 residues. This CDR3 reads CASSIGQGMLNQPQYF. CDR3 nucleotides: TGTGCCAGTAGTATAGGGCAGGGAATGCTCAATCAGCCCCAGTATTTT.

This clonotype came up many times. J is TRBJ1-4 and V is TRBV6-6; no reliable D call. CDR3 size: 14 residues. Trimming cost V 5 bases and J 8 bases, with 15 bases left between them. Germline V gives CDR1 MNHNY, CDR2 SVGAGI (reference sequence). For the CDR3, the DNA is TGTGCCAGCAGTCGGACGGTATCCGGCGAAAAACTGTTTTTT. Translated: CASSRTVSGEKLFF.

The chain employs TRBV28 and TRBJ2-3, with 7 bases identical to TRBD1. The CDR3 covers 16 residues. The V segment lost 7 bases and the J segment 2 bases; nucleotides outside the gene matches: 12. CDR1 and CDR2 (germline): MDHEN, SYDVKM. The CDR3 DNA sequence: TGTGCCAGCACTATCCCAAAGGGACAGCTCACAGATACGCAGTATTTT. It specifies CASTIPKGQLTDTQYF.

This clonotype was seen ten or more times. The chain carries TRBV5-5 and TRBJ1-2; 7 bases map to TRBD1. This CDR3 is 13 amino acids long. Per the germline V gene, CDR1 is SGHKS and CDR2 is YYEKEE (reference sequence). Trimming removed 4 bases from V and 3 bases from J; junction bases left unmatched: 3. The CDR3 bases are TGTGCCAGCAGCGTCGGGACAGACTATGGCTACACCTTC. Its protein product is CASSVGTDYGYTF.

This clonotype appeared a few times. The chain links TRBV7-9 to TRBJ2-2; possible D gene TRBD1, 5 bases. Germline CDR1 is SEHNR and CDR2 is FQNEAQ (reference sequence). CDR3 length equals 14 residues. Between the trimmed V and J ends, which lost 5 bases and 2 bases, there was a span of 9 bases. The CDR3 loop is CASSNDRNTGELFF. The CDR3 DNA reads as TGTGCCAGCAGCAATGACAGAAACACCGGGGAGCTGTTTTTT.